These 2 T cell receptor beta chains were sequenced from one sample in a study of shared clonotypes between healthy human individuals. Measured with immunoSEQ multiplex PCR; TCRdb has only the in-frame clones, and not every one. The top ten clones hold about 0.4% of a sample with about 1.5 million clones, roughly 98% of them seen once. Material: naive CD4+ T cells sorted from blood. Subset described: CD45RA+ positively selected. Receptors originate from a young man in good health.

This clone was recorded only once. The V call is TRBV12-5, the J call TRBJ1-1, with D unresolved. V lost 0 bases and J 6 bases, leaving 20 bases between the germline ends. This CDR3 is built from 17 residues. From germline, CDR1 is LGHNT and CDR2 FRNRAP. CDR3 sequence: CASGLVLGEGLLAEAFF. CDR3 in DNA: TGTGCTAGTGGTTTGGTACTTGGGGAAGGGCTTCTCGCTGAAGCTTTCTTT.

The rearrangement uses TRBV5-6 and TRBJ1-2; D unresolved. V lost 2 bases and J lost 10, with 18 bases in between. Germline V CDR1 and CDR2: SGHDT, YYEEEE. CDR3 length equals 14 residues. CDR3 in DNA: TGTGCCAGCAGCTTCGTGAGTAGGGTGGGTGACTACACCTTC. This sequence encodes CASSFVSRVGDYTF.